This TCR beta chain was captured by sequencing in a study of T-cell memory formation after mild COVID-19. Findings and caveats of the study: Shrinking CD4+ clones resided mostly in CM and EM, and CD8+ ones in EMRA. A subset of responding clones appeared in pre-infection memory, suggesting cross-reactive memory joined.

Comments on this clonotype: Its target is not known.

CDR1 and CDR2 (germline): SGHTA, FQGNSA. V lost 6 bases, J lost 5 bases, and 9 bases stayed unmatched. There are 14 residues in the CDR3. Researchers used 5'RACE with constant-segment primers to make TCR alpha and TCR beta cDNA libraries that carry sample barcodes and UMIs. TCRdb passed the 5' RACE reads through MiXCR, listing each CDR3 protein once. The sample shows 300,000 to 350,000 distinct CDR3 sequences, just under 20% of them seen only once. The sequencing input was PBMCs or a T cell subset sorted from them (not recorded which). This TCR was sampled from a young man who had mild COVID-19 (a few samples of this study predate the infection). Cell type and time point are not known. The V call is TRBV7-2, the J call TRBJ1-1; 7 nucleotides line up with TRBD1. This CDR3 reads CASRTYRGGTEAFF. CDR3 nucleotide sequence: TGTGCCAGCAGGACCTACAGGGGAGGTACTGAAGCTTTCTTT.